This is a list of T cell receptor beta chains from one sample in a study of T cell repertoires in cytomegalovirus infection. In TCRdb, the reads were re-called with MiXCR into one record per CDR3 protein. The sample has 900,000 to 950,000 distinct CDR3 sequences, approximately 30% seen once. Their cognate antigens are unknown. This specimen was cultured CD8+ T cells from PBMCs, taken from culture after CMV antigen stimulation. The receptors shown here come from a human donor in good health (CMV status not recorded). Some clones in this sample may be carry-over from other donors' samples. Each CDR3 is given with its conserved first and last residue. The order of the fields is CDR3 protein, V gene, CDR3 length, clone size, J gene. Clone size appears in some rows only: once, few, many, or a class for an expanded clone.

CASSPLGQLEAFF	TRBV19	13	NA	TRBJ1-1
CASEGSTDTQYF	TRBV11-3	12	NA	TRBJ2-3
CASSLTGTSGVTTDTQYF	TRBV7-2	18	many	TRBJ2-3
CASSFPETGGFTYNEQFF	TRBV28	18	few	TRBJ2-1
CASSSTTLYSNQPQHF	TRBV7-9	16	many	TRBJ1-5
CSARDRDRVNYNEQFF	TRBV20-1	16	NA	TRBJ2-1
CASMRQGVYNEQFF	TRBV7-2	14	NA	TRBJ2-1
CASQDRDFQETQYF	TRBV13	14	NA	TRBJ2-5
CASSTLLWGKRQETQYF	TRBV7-2	17	many	TRBJ2-5
CASSGQGPTNEKLFF	TRBV13	15	NA	TRBJ1-4
CSVEWGEETQYF	TRBV29-1	12	once	TRBJ2-5
CATTPMRMNTGELFF	TRBV12-3/TRBV12-4	15	many	TRBJ2-2
CASNAWTGAQETQYF	TRBV6-1	15	NA	TRBJ2-5
CASSYSTSGGARNEQFF	TRBV6-2/TRBV6-3	17	few	TRBJ2-1
CASSPWTGENRDTQYF	TRBV7-8	16	many	TRBJ2-3
CASSFSTGRRPYGYTF	TRBV12-3/TRBV12-4	16	NA	TRBJ1-2
CATSGLDRAYGYTF	TRBV24-1	14	NA	TRBJ1-2
CASSFRAGSYNEQFF	TRBV6-6	15	few	TRBJ2-1
CASSRGGAKNIQYF	TRBV7-2	14	many	TRBJ2-4
CASSSVRDSGGYNEQFF	TRBV27	17	many	TRBJ2-1
CASSQVAGAFTDTQYF	TRBV4-1	16	few	TRBJ2-3
CASSLRAWTANTEAFF	TRBV11-1	16	NA	TRBJ1-1
CASSQDRGGGTGELFF	TRBV4-1	16	NA	TRBJ2-2
CASSFPYSNQPQHF	TRBV28	14	NA	TRBJ1-5
CASSQGRVHRSPLHF	TRBV3-1	15	NA	TRBJ1-6
CASKTGFGYSPLHF	TRBV6-2/TRBV6-3	14	NA	TRBJ1-6
CASSTPRGPGANVLTF	TRBV11-2	16	NA	TRBJ2-6
CASSVRGRETQYF	TRBV9	13	NA	TRBJ2-5
CASSSKGIIYGYTF	TRBV5-6	14	few	TRBJ1-2
CAISPILAESSYEQFF	TRBV10-3	16	NA	TRBJ2-1
CASSPNIDEAFF	TRBV11-2	12	NA	TRBJ1-1
CASSQGIAGGTDTQYF	TRBV4-1	16	few	TRBJ2-3
CASSLLTGGADGELFF	TRBV6-5	16	few	TRBJ2-2
CASSFSTYYGYTF	TRBV7-9	13	few	TRBJ1-2
CASRPPSSGGGTQYF	TRBV12-3/TRBV12-4	15	NA	TRBJ2-5
CASSGTGPSQPQHF	TRBV2	14	NA	TRBJ1-5
CASSSGWQPNEKLFF	TRBV12-3/TRBV12-4	15	NA	TRBJ1-4